This T cell receptor beta chain emerged from a study of control samples from healthy donors and cancer patients (dated by TCRdb to 2020 to 2022). Libraries were constructed by the immunoSEQ multiplex PCR assay. TCRdb limited this immuneACCESS table to in-frame rearrangements with V and J called. A share of clones is missing; checked studies link under half to unresolved V genes, and the rest is unexplained. The sample table records about 120,000 clones; around 96% of these occur just once. The ten largest clones represent roughly 4% of the sample. A note on this clone: The antigen it recognizes is unknown. Base-call qualities are not available, and no considerably larger clone is one nucleotide away.

Trimming at the junction amounts to 5 bases on V and 6 bases on J, and the germline ends lie 29 bases apart. The CDR1 and CDR2 encoded by the germline V gene are SGHTA and FQGNSA. From the cysteine through the phenylalanine, the CDR3 covers 19 amino acids. Only the CDR3 DNA stays, 57 bases, in frame from base 1. The source of this sequence is a man aged 30 to 45 in good health. The V and J segments used are TRBV7-2 and TRBJ1-3; confidence is insufficient to name the D gene. Sequenced: blood. CDR3 sequence: CASSTIRTGSIPFENTIYF. The sequenced DNA: TGTGCCAGCAGCACAATACGGACCGGCTCAATCCCCTTTGAAAACACCATATATTTT. The entire variable domain, with the stretches around the CDR3 drawn from the reference TRBV7-2 and TRBJ1-3 proteins, is GAGVSQSPSNKVTEKGKDVELRCDPISGHTALYWYRQSLGQGLEFLIYFQGNSAPDKSGLPSDRFSAERTGGSVSTLTIQRTQQEDSAVYLCASSTIRTGSIPFENTIYFGEGSWLTVV.